These 22 T cell receptor beta chains originate from one sample sequenced in a study of shared clonotypes between healthy human individuals. The repertoire was sequenced with immunoSEQ multiplex PCR; TCRdb's copy has only in-frame clones and lacks some. The table lists just over 2,000,000 clones, 85% to 95% of them singletons. The sequencing input was naive CD4+ T cells sorted from blood. Subset here: CD45RA+ positively selected. The receptors come from a man younger than 30 in good health.

As concerns this clone: Other nucleotide sequences from this sample produce the same CDR3. The chain uses TRBV18 and TRBJ1-1, with D maybe TRBD1 (5 bases). V dropped 3 bases and J dropped 1 base, with 9 bases sitting between them. The CDR3 loop spans 14 amino acids. Germline values: CDR1 KGHSH, CDR2 LQKENI. CDR3 nucleotides: TGTGCCAGCTCACCCGGGACCACGAACACTGAAGCTTTCTTT. This gives the protein CASSPGTTNTEAFF.

This sequence joins TRBV4-2 and TRBJ1-1; no definite D call. Germline values: CDR1 LGHNA, CDR2 YNFKEQ. The CDR3 totals 13 residues. The V and J ends lost 0 bases and 10 bases respectively, with 12 bases between them. CDR3 bases: TGTGCCAGCAGCCAAGATCGCGGTATTACAGCTTTCTTT. This translates into CASSQDRGITAFF.

This chain links TRBV5-4 with TRBJ1-2; 8 nucleotides agree with TRBD1. V was clipped by 0 bases and J by 7 bases; unmatched bases: 5. This CDR3 comprises 14 residues. Germline assignment: CDR1 SGHNT and CDR2 YYREEE (reference sequence). CDR3 nucleotides: TGTGCCAGCAGCTTGGGACAGGGGCTCACTGGCTACACCTTC. Encoded protein: CASSLGQGLTGYTF.

This clone was seen only a few times. V and J are TRBV11-1 and TRBJ2-7, with D perhaps assigned TRBD1 or TRBD2 (5 bases each). This CDR3 is 17 amino acids long. V gave up 1 base and J gave up 5 bases, with 21 bases separating them. Germline-derived CDR1 and CDR2 are SGHAT and FQDESV (reference sequence). CDR3 nucleotide sequence: TGTGCCAGCAGCTTAGTCGTGGCGGCTCTTCTGGGGGACGAGCAGTACTTC. Its translation: CASSLVVAALLGDEQYF.

J is TRBJ1-5 and V is TRBV4-1; D ambiguous. This CDR3 comprises 14 residues. Looked up from germline, CDR1 is MGHRA and CDR2 is YSYEKL. V was pared by 0 bases and J by 7 bases, with 10 bases between. In DNA form, the CDR3 reads TGCGCCAGCAGCCAAGAGGTCGTCGGGCAGCCCCAGCATTTT. Translating gives CASSQEVVGQPQHF.

V gene TRBV7-9 combines with J gene TRBJ2-3, with 8 bases lining up with TRBD2. The CDR3 is 16 amino acids. CDR1 SEHNR and CDR2 FQNEAQ come from the germline V gene (reference sequence). V gave up 4 bases and J gave up 2 bases; unmatched junction bases: 8. The CDR3 here is CASSWKRESFTDTQYF. CDR3 nucleotides: TGTGCCAGCAGCTGGAAGCGGGAGTCTTTCACAGATACGCAGTATTTT.

Remarks on this clone: The junction does not match germline at one end; this may be a read error. This sequence joins TRBV19 and TRBJ1-2; no clear D. CDR3 length: 12 residues. Germline assignment: CDR1 LNHDA and CDR2 SQIVND (reference sequence). CDR3 sequence reads: CASSQNNILLDF. In nucleotides, the CDR3 is TGTGCCAGTAGCCAAAATAACATTTTGCTTGACTTC.

The rearrangement uses TRBV9 and TRBJ2-7; 8 nucleotides match TRBD2. Losses at the gene ends were 4 bases for V and 2 bases for J; bases not matched to a gene: 17. The CDR3 loop spans 18 amino acids. Germline assignment: CDR1 SGDLS and CDR2 YYNGEE. This CDR3 is CASSLEERRRGAAYEQYF. The CDR3 nucleotides are TGTGCCAGCAGCCTCGAGGAGCGGCGGCGGGGGGCCGCCTACGAGCAGTACTTC.

The chain combines TRBV7-2 with TRBJ1-1; no clear D. Germline CDR1 SGHTA, CDR2 FQGNSA. CDR3 length: 14 amino acids. Between the trimmed V and J ends, which lost 5 bases and 4 bases, there was a span of 14 bases. CDR3 bases: TGTGCCAGCAGCCCTATTCGTGTGCCCACTGAAGCTTTCTTT. Translating it yields CASSPIRVPTEAFF.

The chain recombines TRBV4-3 with TRBJ2-2, with 9 bases lining up with TRBD2. The V and J ends lost 2 bases and 7 bases, in that order; junction bases with no gene match: 11. The germline V gene has CDR1 LGHNA and CDR2 YSLEER. CDR3 length equals 17 residues. The CDR3 protein is CASSQPWREGQGGELFF. CDR3 in DNA: TGCGCCAGCAGCCAACCTTGGCGGGAGGGCCAGGGCGGGGAGCTGTTTTTT.

V and J are TRBV4-1 and TRBJ2-7; a possible D gene is TRBD2 (5 bases). The CDR3 loop spans 15 amino acids. Trimming pared 0 bases from V and 2 bases from J, leaving 11 bases between. CDR1 and CDR2 from the germline V gene are MGHRA and YSYEKL. The CDR3 DNA sequence: TGCGCCAGCAGCCAAGAGAGCACAGCGGCCTACGAGCAGTACTTC. Translated, it gives CASSQESTAAYEQYF.

The rearrangement joins TRBV5-1 to TRBJ1-2; 7 bases are a match to TRBD1. CDR1 SGHRS and CDR2 YFSETQ come from the germline V gene. V was clipped by 6 bases and J by 7 bases; unmatched bases: 6. CDR3 length: 12 residues. CDR3 bases: TGCGCCAGCACAGGGGGAGCGGGTGGCTACACCTTC. Its protein product is CASTGGAGGYTF.

This clone was recorded once. The chain carries TRBV28 and TRBJ1-2, with TRBD1 matching 9 bases. The CDR3 extends over 16 amino acids. Trimming removed 1 base from V and 2 bases from J; junction bases left unmatched: 5. The germline CDR1 and CDR2 sequences are MDHEN and SYDVKM. The CDR3 DNA reads TGTGCCAGCAGTTTATTAAGGGACAGGGCAAACTATGGCTACACCTTC. Amino acid sequence: CASSLLRDRANYGYTF.

This chain links TRBV25-1 with TRBJ1-3, with D hard to call. Between the trimmed V and J ends, which lost 3 bases and 0 bases, there was a span of 18 bases. This CDR3 region has 18 residues. CDR1 and CDR2 (germline): MGHDK, SYGVNS. CDR3 nucleotide sequence: TGTGCCAGCAGTGAGACCCCAGCCGGTCGATCCTCTGGAAACACCATATATTTT. Translating it yields CASSETPAGRSSGNTIYF.

On this clone: A read error may produce the germline difference seen at one junction end. The V and J genes are TRBV9 and TRBJ2-5; 7 positions agree with TRBD1. Germline V gene data show CDR1 as SGDLS and CDR2 as YYNGEE. There are 15 residues in the CDR3. DNA for the CDR3: TGTGCCAGCAGCGAGTCGACAGGGCACCATGAGACCCAGTACTTC. It encodes CASSESTGHHETQYF.

The J gene is TRBJ2-3, the V gene TRBV27; D is possibly TRBD1 (6 bases). Trimming removed 3 bases from V and 3 bases from J, with 7 bases in between. This CDR3 has 13 amino acids. Germline CDR1 and CDR2: MNHEY and SMNVEV (reference sequence). CDR3 in DNA: TGTGCCAGCAGTTTCCAGGGGACAGATACGCAGTATTTT. Its translation: CASSFQGTDTQYF.

The gene calls are TRBV5-6 and TRBJ2-5; 7 bases fit TRBD1. The CDR3 is made up of 15 amino acids. V trimming: 2 bases; J trimming: 2 bases; junction bases outside the gene matches: 6. Per the germline V gene, CDR1 is SGHDT and CDR2 is YYEEEE. CDR3 amino acids: CASSLGQVLQETQYF. The CDR3 DNA follows: TGTGCCAGCAGCTTAGGACAGGTATTACAAGAGACCCAGTACTTC. The full variable domain, its missing parts supplied by reference TRBV5-6 and TRBJ2-5, is DAGVTQSPTHLIKTRGQQVTLRCSPKSGHDTVSWYQQALGQGPQFIFQYYEEEERQRGNFPDRFSGHQFPNYSSELNVNALLLGDSALYLCASSLGQVLQETQYFGPGTRLLVL.

The count of this clone is one. In nucleotides, the CDR3 is TGTGCCAGCAGGGGGTCTCTCCGAGCGGAGACCCAGTACTTC. This codes for CASRGSLRAETQYF. This chain links TRBV6-5 with TRBJ2-5, with D hard to call. Trimming left V 6 bases short and J 5 bases short, with 16 bases between. The CDR3 is 14 amino acids. Per germline, CDR1 MNHEY and CDR2 SVGAGI.

This chain uses TRBV10-3 with TRBJ2-7, with a possible D match to TRBD2 (5 bases). Trimming removed 10 bases at V and 3 bases at J, with 13 bases between. From germline, CDR1 is ENHRY and CDR2 SYGVKD. The CDR3 is made up of 12 amino acids. DNA of the CDR3: TGTGCCACTATCTACGGGGACTACGAGCAGTACTTC. This translates into CATIYGDYEQYF.

V usage is TRBV28 and J usage is TRBJ1-6; 7 bases match TRBD1. The germline CDR1 and CDR2 sequences are MDHEN and SYDVKM. CDR3 length: 16 residues. V lost 6 bases, J lost 7 bases, and 12 bases stayed unmatched. The CDR3 reads CASRPSLGQRNSPLHF. The CDR3 bases are TGTGCCAGCAGACCCTCCCTGGGACAGCGGAATTCACCCCTCCACTTT.

The chain employs TRBV6-6 and TRBJ2-3; tentatively, D is TRBD2 (6 bases). CDR3 length: 15 amino acids. CDR1 is MNHNY and CDR2 is SVGAGI in the germline V gene (reference sequence). V was cut by 7 bases and J by 3 bases, with 17 bases left in between. The CDR3, as DNA: TGTGCCAGCACCCGCAACGGGGGTAGGACAGATACGCAGTATTTT. Translation: CASTRNGGRTDTQYF.

The chain has TRBV4-3 and TRBJ2-5, with a tentative D call TRBD2 (6 bases). Germline V gives CDR1 LGHNA, CDR2 YSLEER. V lost 0 bases and J lost 0, with 11 bases in between. This CDR3 has 16 amino acids. CDR3 in amino acids: CASSQDFRGYQETQYF. CDR3 bases: TGCGCCAGCAGCCAAGATTTTCGGGGGTACCAAGAGACCCAGTACTTC.